This TCR beta chain was found in a study of blood T cell repertoires in COVID-19. Across the whole study: The United States, Italy and Spain were the sources of the acute and convalescent COVID-19 samples. PBMCs, B-cell-depleted T cells, or T cells were the source of the cDNA or gDNA that made up the material.

Study processing details: The authors estimated nucleated cell counts from reference gene primer amplification. Here immunoSEQ multiplex PCR was the method, and the copy in TCRdb shows in-frame clones only, minus some. V, J and clone size are those of that table, while D and trimming were read from the DNA. The table includes 400,000 to 500,000 clones, roughly 85% detected once. CDR1 is MDHEN and CDR2 is SYDVKM in the germline V gene. The CDR3 extends over 12 amino acids. V lost 7 bases to trimming and J lost 5 bases; unmatched junction nucleotides: 2. This sequence joins TRBV28 and TRBJ1-2, with 9 bases lining up with TRBD1. The material sequenced was peripheral blood. The clonotype was recovered from a woman in her 30s with active or convalescent COVID-19. The CDR3 loop reads CASKDRGYGYTF. The CDR3 DNA follows: TGTGCCAGCAAGGACAGGGGATATGGCTACACCTTC.